This record looks at one TCR beta chain sequence and its context. The antigen is undetermined. The sample comes from a study of cytomegalovirus exposure and HLA in healthy donors. For the study at large: As released early, the data held 70 million to 100 million unique TCRs from HLA-typed donors. The study's findings and limits: Across donors, sequencing depth was assumed by presence/absence analyses to be roughly uniform. In an earlier analysis, about 87% or about 30%: the productive usage of most TCR beta V segments.

Primers for the PCR totalled 60 Vbeta and 13 Jbeta. Assay: immunoSEQ multiplex PCR; the TCRdb copy retains only in-frame clones and omits some. The sample has 150,000 to 200,000 clones; 77% are singletons. V was pared by 1 base and J by 4 bases, with 12 bases of the junction left unmatched. CDR1 is SGHRS, CDR2 YFSETQ, per germline. The CDR3 has 19 residues. V usage is TRBV5-1 and J usage is TRBJ2-1; TRBD2 aligns across 12 bases. The sequenced sample consisted of PBMCs. The clonotype was recovered from a woman aged 25 to 39 in good health and CMV-seronegative. CDR3 DNA: TGCGCCAGCAGCTTGTCTAGCGGGGGGGCCAGTAGGGTGTACAATGAGCAGTTCTTC. Translated: CASSLSSGGASRVYNEQFF.